The rows below give T cell receptor beta chains drawn from one sample of a study of radiotherapy plus CTLA-4 blockade in lung cancer. TCRdb keeps only in-frame clones here, not all; method: immunoSEQ multiplex PCR. This sample has approximately 98,000 clones; 82% occur once, and the top ten carry approximately 3.4%. The sequencing used peripheral blood, collected from a patient treated with radiotherapy plus ipilimumab. The receptors were sampled from a human donor with non-small cell lung cancer who had a partial response to radiotherapy plus ipilimumab. Each CDR3 is given with its conserved first and last residue. Fields, in order: D gene, V gene, clone size, J gene, CDR3 protein, CDR3 DNA. A D gene is named only where the DNA matches it firmly. Only part of the rows carry a size: once, few, many, or a class if the clone is expanded.

TRBD2	TRBV27	NA	TRBJ2-5	CASSLFSPGGGETQYF	TGTGCCAGCAGTTTATTCAGCCCGGGGGGTGGGGAGACCCAGTACTTC
NA	TRBV7-9	NA	TRBJ1-4	CASSGGDRGPEKLFF	TGTGCCAGCAGCGGCGGGGACCGTGGGCCAGAAAAACTGTTTTTT
TRBD1	TRBV16	NA	TRBJ2-5	CASSQGTGETQYF	TGTGCCAGCAGCCAAGGGACAGGGGAGACCCAGTACTTC
TRBD1	TRBV28	NA	TRBJ1-3	CASKPGQTTSGNTIYF	TGTGCCAGCAAGCCGGGACAGACGACCTCTGGAAACACCATATATTTT
TRBD2	TRBV5-1	NA	TRBJ2-1	CASRDPTSGNNEQFF	TGCGCCAGCAGGGATCCGACTAGCGGGAACAATGAGCAGTTCTTC
TRBD2	TRBV13	NA	TRBJ2-5	CASSPLAAGAETQYF	TGTGCCAGCAGTCCCCTAGCAGCGGGAGCTGAGACCCAGTACTTC
TRBD1	TRBV18	NA	TRBJ2-5	CASSPFPTGEETQYF	TGTGCCAGCTCACCCTTCCCGACAGGGGAGGAGACCCAGTACTTC
NA	TRBV18	once	TRBJ1-2	CASSPTAGSDYGYTF	TGTGCCAGCTCACCCACGGCAGGGTCTGACTATGGCTACACCTTC
NA	TRBV7-2	once	TRBJ1-1	CASSLTQGNTEAFF	TGTGCCAGCAGCTTAACACAGGGGAACACTGAAGCTTTCTTT
TRBD1	TRBV7-3	NA	TRBJ1-2	CASSFTAGQGAGGYTF	TGTGCCAGCAGCTTTACCGCGGGACAGGGGGCGGGTGGCTACACCTTC
NA	TRBV28	NA	TRBJ2-5	CASSLLEETQYF	TGTGCCAGCAGTTTATTGGAGGAGACCCAGTACTTC
NA	TRBV11-2	NA	TRBJ1-2	CASSLDPQSGYTF	TGTGCCAGCAGCTTAGATCCCCAGTCTGGCTACACCTTC
TRBD1	TRBV28	NA	TRBJ2-7	CASSGGTGVPYEQYF	TGTGCCAGCAGTGGGGGGACAGGGGTCCCCTACGAGCAGTACTTC
NA	TRBV6-5	NA	TRBJ2-2	CASGSRLTGELFF	TGTGCCAGTGGGTCCAGACTCACCGGGGAGCTGTTTTTT
NA	TRBV28	few	TRBJ1-2	CASSLEREGVGCTF	TGTGCCAGCAGTTTAGAGAGGGAGGGCGTGGGGTGCACCTTC
TRBD2	TRBV6-1	NA	TRBJ2-5	CASSYGGSETQYF	TGTGCCAGCAGTTATGGCGGGAGTGAGACCCAGTACTTC
TRBD1	TRBV5-1	NA	TRBJ2-3	CASSRQGSSLSTDTQYF	TGCGCCAGCAGCCGACAGGGATCGTCTCTTAGCACAGATACGCAGTATTTT
TRBD2	TRBV27	once	TRBJ2-3	CASSLRTSGRASSTDTQYF	TGTGCCAGCAGTTTAAGGACTAGCGGGAGAGCCTCTAGCACAGATACGCAGTATTTT
NA	TRBV7-3	NA	TRBJ2-3	CASSRGGLSTDTQYF	TGTGCCAGCAGCCGAGGAGGTTTGAGCACAGATACGCAGTATTTT
TRBD2	TRBV5-6	NA	TRBJ2-3	CASSLAFPSGSTDTQYF	TGTGCCAGCAGCTTGGCTTTTCCTAGCGGGAGCACAGATACGCAGTATTTT
NA	TRBV30	NA	TRBJ2-7	CAWSGPGHIYEQYF	TGTGCCTGGAGCGGTCCGGGACACATCTACGAGCAGTACTTC
NA	TRBV7-2	NA	TRBJ2-7	CASSPRLARKGSYEQYF	TGTGCCAGCAGCCCACGACTCGCGCGGAAAGGCTCCTACGAGCAGTACTTC
TRBD1	TRBV29-1	NA	TRBJ1-3	CSVSRGQGGNTIYF	TGCAGCGTTTCCCGGGGACAGGGTGGAAACACCATATATTTT
TRBD2	TRBV12-5	few	TRBJ2-5	CASGLGSGLAGGETQYF	TGTGCTAGTGGTTTGGGCTCGGGACTAGCGGGAGGAGAGACCCAGTACTTC
TRBD1	TRBV7-2	NA	TRBJ2-7	CASSKGGSATYEQYF	TGTGCCAGCAGCAAAGGGGGCTCGGCTACCTACGAGCAGTACTTC
NA	TRBV18	NA	TRBJ2-3	CASSPGGGTDTQYF	TGTGCCAGCTCACCAGGGGGCGGCACAGATACGCAGTATTTT
NA	TRBV18	NA	TRBJ2-5	CASSLEGTQYF	TGTGCCAGCTCACTGGAGGGGACCCAGTACTTC
TRBD1	TRBV5-8	NA	TRBJ1-4	CASSLTQGTEKLFF	TGTGCCAGCAGCTTAACACAGGGGACCGAAAAACTGTTTTTT
TRBD2	TRBV5-1	NA	TRBJ2-1	CASSLRLAGGDNEQFF	TGCGCCAGCAGCCTCCGACTAGCGGGAGGTGACAATGAGCAGTTCTTC
TRBD1	TRBV6-5	NA	TRBJ2-5	CASRKQGGRETQYF	TGTGCCAGCAGAAAACAGGGGGGTAGGGAGACCCAGTACTTC
TRBD1	TRBV15	once	TRBJ2-7	CATSRDEGTGALMQYF	TGTGCCACCAGCAGAGATGAAGGGACAGGGGCCCTAATGCAGTACTTC
TRBD2	TRBV11-2	NA	TRBJ2-7	CASSLGSGKHYEQYF	TGTGCCAGCAGCTTAGGTAGCGGGAAACACTACGAGCAGTACTTC
TRBD2	TRBV6-4	once	TRBJ2-3	CASRRTSGAGADTQYF	TGTGCCAGCAGACGGACTAGCGGAGCTGGGGCAGATACGCAGTATTTT
TRBD1	TRBV27	NA	TRBJ2-2	CASSGTGDTGELFF	TGTGCCAGCAGCGGGACAGGCGACACCGGGGAGCTGTTTTTT
NA	TRBV5-1	NA	TRBJ1-2	CASSLESSTYGYTF	TGCGCCAGCAGCTTGGAGAGTTCTACCTATGGCTACACCTTC
NA	TRBV7-9	NA	TRBJ1-3	CASSPDSGNTIYF	TGTGCCAGCAGTCCAGACTCTGGAAACACCATATATTTT
NA	TRBV19	NA	TRBJ2-1	CASSIRSGGDEQFF	TGTGCCAGTAGTATAAGGTCTGGAGGGGATGAGCAGTTCTTC
TRBD2	TRBV27	NA	TRBJ2-5	CASSLRLAGERETQYF	TGTGCCAGCAGTTTAAGGCTAGCGGGAGAGAGAGAGACCCAGTACTTC
NA	TRBV5-1	NA	TRBJ2-3	CASSLEEITDTQYF	TGCGCCAGCAGCTTGGAGGAGATCACAGATACGCAGTATTTT
TRBD1	TRBV10-1	NA	TRBJ1-1	CASSESRTGRTEAFF	TGCGCCAGCAGTGAGTCCCGGACAGGGAGGACTGAAGCTTTCTTT
TRBD1	TRBV10-3	NA	TRBJ2-5	CATTGQGARETQYF	TGTGCCACCACTGGACAGGGGGCAAGGGAGACCCAGTACTTC
NA	TRBV15	NA	TRBJ2-5	CATCKSSYPETQYF	TGTGCCACCTGCAAGAGCTCATACCCGGAGACCCAGTACTTC
NA	TRBV7-9	NA	TRBJ1-1	CASSHRARTEAFF	TGTGCCAGCAGCCACAGGGCGCGAACTGAAGCTTTCTTT
TRBD1	TRBV7-3	NA	TRBJ1-1	CASSPGQGGTEAFF	TGTGCCAGCAGCCCTGGACAGGGTGGGACTGAAGCTTTCTTT
NA	TRBV7-2	NA	TRBJ2-5	CASRSQPSGSETQYF	TGTGCCAGCAGGTCGCAGCCGTCAGGTTCGGAGACCCAGTACTTC
NA	TRBV29-1	NA	TRBJ2-7	CSVAKGGVDEQYF	TGCAGCGTTGCTAAAGGAGGTGTCGACGAGCAGTACTTC
NA	TRBV19	NA	TRBJ2-3	CASSIVGGPGYF	TGTGCCAGTAGTATAGTCGGGGGGCCGGGGTATTTT
TRBD2	TRBV7-2	NA	TRBJ2-7	CASSFRTSGTYSYEQYF	TGTGCCAGCAGCTTCAGGACTAGCGGGACCTATTCCTACGAGCAGTACTTC
TRBD1	TRBV18	NA	TRBJ1-3	CASSEGTAFSGGNTIYF	TGTGCCAGCTCGGAAGGGACAGCCTTCTCGGGTGGAAACACCATATATTTT
TRBD2	TRBV11-3	NA	TRBJ2-1	CASSLDPTSQNEQFF	TGTGCCAGCAGCTTAGACCCGACTAGCCAAAATGAGCAGTTCTTC
TRBD2	TRBV10-1	NA	TRBJ2-3	CASARTTGGLSTDTQYF	TGCGCCAGCGCCCGAACAACGGGGGGGCTTAGCACAGATACGCAGTATTTT
TRBD2	TRBV2	NA	TRBJ2-1	CASLLAENYNEQFF	TGTGCCAGTTTACTAGCGGAGAATTACAATGAGCAGTTCTTC
NA	TRBV6-1	few	TRBJ2-6	CAVSGFSGANVLTF	TGTGCCGTCTCGGGGTTCTCTGGGGCCAACGTCCTGACTTTC
NA	TRBV7-8	NA	TRBJ2-7	CASSLGRQFYEQYF	TGTGCCAGCAGCTTAGGGCGGCAGTTCTACGAGCAGTACTTC
TRBD2	TRBV7-3	few	TRBJ2-7	CASSLAAGGSYEQYF	TGTGCCAGCAGCTTAGCAGCGGGGGGGTCCTACGAGCAGTACTTC
NA	TRBV18	once	TRBJ2-7	CASSPIGGYEQYF	TGTGCCAGCTCACCAATCGGGGGCTACGAGCAGTACTTC
TRBD1	TRBV5-8	NA	TRBJ2-7	CASSSLTGWFYEQYF	TGTGCCAGCAGCTCCCTGACAGGGTGGTTCTACGAGCAGTACTTC
NA	TRBV10-3	NA	TRBJ1-3	CAISESQHSGNTIYF	TGTGCCATCAGTGAGTCCCAACATTCTGGAAACACCATATATTTT
NA	TRBV5-1	once	TRBJ1-4	CASSLASRGNEKLFF	TGCGCCAGCAGCTTGGCCAGTAGGGGTAATGAAAAACTGTTTTTT
NA	TRBV28	NA	TRBJ2-6	CASSLRGSGANVLTF	TGTGCCAGCAGTTTAAGGGGTTCTGGGGCCAACGTCCTGACTTTC